The text below deals with one TCR beta chain. It was during active infection that Seattle patients were enrolled and then longitudinally followed. This record comes from a study of blood T cell repertoires in COVID-19. Whole-study context: Both acute and convalescent COVID-19 samples were obtained from the United States, Italy and Spain. In each case, the material was cDNA or gDNA derived from T cells, B-cell-depleted T cells, or PBMCs.

The germline gives CDR1 KGHSH, CDR2 LQKENI. The V segment lost 3 bases and the J segment 8 bases; nucleotides outside the gene matches: 19. The CDR3 runs to 19 residues. Original methodology: Nucleated cell counts were estimated from reference gene primer amplification. The table came from immunoSEQ multiplex PCR; TCRdb's copy has only in-frame clones and leaves some out. The DNA was the basis for D and trimming; V, J and clone size are from that table. The table includes 330,000 or so clones, around 90% detected once. The chain combines TRBV18 with TRBJ2-1; TRBD2 matches at 10 bases. The sample taken for sequencing was peripheral blood. The sequence was obtained from a man between 25 and 39 years old with COVID-19, enrolled during active disease. CDR3 DNA: TGTGCCAGCTCACCCCGTCCCTTAGCGGGAGGTCTTCCGACGGATGAGCAGTTCTTC. The encoded protein is CASSPRPLAGGLPTDEQFF.